This TCR beta chain originates from a study of shared clonotypes between healthy human individuals. Genomic DNA (from each subset) was split evenly across several immunoSEQ plates. Measured with immunoSEQ multiplex PCR; TCRdb has only the in-frame clones, and not every one. In the table there are 780,000 or so clones, about two thirds of which are singletons. This CDR3 region has 17 residues. Trimming removed 9 bases at V and 7 bases at J, with 28 bases between. In germline, CDR1 is LNHDA, CDR2 SQIVND (reference sequence). The sequence was collected from a woman aged 25 to 39 in good health. The chain employs TRBV19 and TRBJ2-1; D gene uncertain. Sequencing input: memory CD4+ T cells sorted from blood. The subset was: CD45RA-negative fraction. The CDR3 region has the DNA TGTGCCAGCGCTCATATCCCGGGCCGAAGAAATCGAAATGAGCAGTTCTTC. This encodes CASAHIPGRRNRNEQFF.